This T cell receptor (beta chain) is from a study of blood T cell repertoires in COVID-19. Study details: The United States, Italy and Spain provided the acute and convalescent COVID-19 samples.

Profiled with immunoSEQ multiplex PCR; TCRdb holds only in-frame clones, not every one. The table lists some 96,000 clones, about 90% of them singletons, with roughly 4.7% in the top ten. Looked up from germline, CDR1 is GTSNPN and CDR2 is SVGIG (reference sequence). The CDR3 contains 12 residues. Trimming cost V 6 bases and J 1 base, with 7 bases left between them. The chain employs TRBV30 and TRBJ1-3; D call uncertain. Specimen: peripheral blood. The TCR originated in a human donor in a cohort sampled during active COVID-19. The CDR3 bases are TGTGCCTGTCGGGAGTCTGGAAACACCATATATTTT. Encoded protein: CACRESGNTIYF.